The 21 T cell receptor beta chains below come from one sample, sequenced in a study of T-cell reconstitution after alpha-beta-depleted transplantation in children. Preparation of the TCRbeta library involved a method that used unique molecular identifiers. TCRdb re-called the PCR reads through MiXCR, storing one row per CDR3 protein. The sample records a few hundred thousand distinct CDR3 sequences, roughly 13% being singletons. Sequenced material: PBMCs, taken from the stem cell graft. The receptors were gathered from a human donor who donated a stem cell graft to a child with Fanconi anemia.

This clonotype was seen more than once but under ten times. V gene TRBV6-2 or TRBV6-3 combines with J gene TRBJ2-1, with D possibly being TRBD2 (5 bases). The V gene lost 0 bases and the J gene lost 5 bases, with 11 bases spanning the gap. CDR1 and CDR2 from the germline V gene are MNHEY and SVGEGT. The CDR3 loop spans 15 amino acids. The CDR3 DNA sequence: TGTGCCAGCAGTTACTCGTATCCGGGGAACAATGAGCAGTTCTTC. Translated, it gives CASSYSYPGNNEQFF.

The rearrangement links TRBV7-2 to TRBJ1-6, with 7 bases lining up with TRBD1. The CDR3 spans 13 residues. Germline assignment: CDR1 SGHTA and CDR2 FQGNSA. Trimming removed 5 bases from V and 10 bases from J; junction bases left unmatched: 5. The CDR3 protein is CASSKGAQSPLHF. The CDR3 DNA is TGTGCCAGCAGCAAGGGGGCACAGTCACCCCTCCACTTT.

This clonotype was observed a few times. The V call is TRBV11-2, the J call TRBJ2-1; D possibly uses TRBD1 or TRBD2 (5 bases each). The CDR3 has 16 residues. From germline, CDR1 is SGHAT and CDR2 FQNNGV. V lost 4 bases and J lost 5, with 18 bases in between. Written as DNA, the CDR3 is TGTGCCAGCAGCTACACTTCCGGGACGGAAAACAATGAGCAGTTCTTC. Its protein product is CASSYTSGTENNEQFF. The variable domain in full, with the rest retrieved from reference TRBV11-2 and TRBJ2-1, is EAGVAQSPRYKIIEKRQSVAFWCNPISGHATLYWYQQILGQGPKLLIQFQNNGVVDDSQLPKDRFSAERLKGVDSTLKIQPAKLEDSAVYLCASSYTSGTENNEQFFGPGTRLTVL.

The chain joins TRBV6-2 or TRBV6-3 to TRBJ1-5, with 8 bases matching TRBD1. Germline V gene sequence: CDR1 MNHEY, CDR2 SVGEGT. This CDR3 has 16 residues. Germline trimming cut 1 base from V and 7 bases from J; bases unmatched to any gene: 9. CDR3 sequence (DNA): TGTGCCAGCAGTTACTATACGGACAGGGTCGGCCAGCCCCAGCATTTT. Its translation is CASSYYTDRVGQPQHF.

This clonotype showed up many times. V gene TRBV5-1 combines with J gene TRBJ1-1; TRBD1 aligns across 8 bases. The germline gives CDR1 SGHRS, CDR2 YFSETQ. The CDR3 spans 13 residues. Trimming cost V 4 bases and J 5 bases; bases outside gene matches: 4. CDR3 sequence (DNA): TGCGCCAGCAGCCCGACAGGGGTTACTGAAGCTTTCTTT. Protein sequence: CASSPTGVTEAFF.

Here the CDR3 DNA reads TGCGCCAGCAGCTTGGCCCCACAGGGGACCGGGGAGCTGTTTTTT. It is translated as CASSLAPQGTGELFF. The chain is built from TRBV5-1 and TRBJ2-2; 7 bases agree with TRBD1. CDR1 SGHRS and CDR2 YFSETQ come from the germline V gene. With V trimmed by 0 bases and J by 5 bases, 4 bases remained unmatched. The CDR3 totals 15 residues.

The gene calls are TRBV7-9 and TRBJ2-2; the match to TRBD1 covers 8 bases. J lost 2 bases, V lost 4 bases, and 6 bases had no gene match. Germline CDR1 is SEHNR and CDR2 is FQNEAQ (reference sequence). The CDR3 has 16 residues. CDR3 loop: CASSSWTGINTGELFF. The CDR3 DNA follows: TGTGCCAGCAGCTCCTGGACAGGGATCAACACCGGGGAGCTGTTTTTT.

CDR3 amino acids: CSAFTGGAQPQHF. The CDR3 DNA sequence: TGCAGTGCCTTCACGGGGGGCGCTCAGCCCCAGCATTTT. V is TRBV20-1 and J is TRBJ1-5, with a possible D match to TRBD1 (6 bases). The V gene's germline CDR1 is DFQATT and CDR2 SNEGSKA (reference sequence). The length of the CDR3 is 13 residues. The V gene lost 6 bases and the J gene lost 6 bases, with 15 bases spanning the gap.

This clonotype came up a few times. The rearrangement joins TRBV4-3 to TRBJ2-1; D not resolved. The CDR3 is 17 residues long. V was trimmed by 0 bases and J by 0 bases, leaving 12 bases between them. Germline V gives CDR1 LGHNA, CDR2 YSLEER. The CDR3 nucleotides read TGCGCCAGCAGCCAAGATGGGTGGGTAAGCTCCTACAATGAGCAGTTCTTC. Translation gives CASSQDGWVSSYNEQFF.

Ten or more counts support this clonotype. CDR3 nucleotide sequence: TGTGCCAGCAGCAGCGGGGGGACTCCGAGTCAGCCCCAGCATTTT. Its protein is CASSSGGTPSQPQHF. V gene TRBV12-3 or TRBV12-4 combines with J gene TRBJ1-5; maybe TRBD1 (5 bases). This CDR3 region has 15 residues. V gave up 6 bases and J gave up 6 bases, with 18 bases separating them.

In its sample, this clonotype was seen many times. This sequence joins TRBV7-2 and TRBJ1-1; D uncertain. The V gene lost 5 bases and the J gene lost 1 base, with 5 bases spanning the gap. CDR1 is SGHTA, CDR2 FQGNSA, per germline. The CDR3 spans 12 residues. CDR3 protein: CASSTRNTEAFF. The CDR3, as DNA: TGTGCCAGCAGCACTCGGAACACTGAAGCTTTCTTT. Full variable domain (outside the CDR3, taken from reference TRBV7-2 and TRBJ1-1): GAGVSQSPSNKVTEKGKDVELRCDPISGHTALYWYRQSLGQGLEFLIYFQGNSAPDKSGLPSDRFSAERTGGSVSTLTIQRTQQEDSAVYLCASSTRNTEAFFGQGTRLTVV.

At least ten counts were recorded for this clonotype. This chain joins TRBV4-2 and TRBJ2-1; no definite D call. The germline V gene has CDR1 LGHNA and CDR2 YNFKEQ. The V end lost 8 bases, the J end lost 5 bases, and 13 bases lay between the germline ends. This CDR3 is 13 amino acids long. CDR3 nucleotides: TGTGCCAGCGGGCGCCCGGTGGACAATGAGCAGTTCTTC. Protein sequence: CASGRPVDNEQFF.

The chain carries TRBV7-9 and TRBJ1-1, with a possible D match to TRBD1 (5 bases). This CDR3 has 14 residues. Trimming shortened V by 3 bases and J by 4 bases, and 12 bases separated the two germline ends. CDR1 is SEHNR and CDR2 is FQNEAQ in the germline V gene (reference sequence). Here the CDR3 reads CASSFGGGSTEAFF. The CDR3 DNA is TGTGCCAGCAGCTTTGGGGGGGGTAGCACTGAAGCTTTCTTT.

In its sample, this clonotype was seen a few times. The rearrangement links TRBV28 to TRBJ1-3, with D hard to call. Trimming pared 5 bases from V and 0 bases from J, leaving 14 bases between. Germline assignment: CDR1 MDHEN and CDR2 SYDVKM. This CDR3 region has 16 residues. The CDR3 DNA sequence: TGTGCCAGCAGTAAGGGCAGGAGACACTCTGGAAACACCATATATTTT. It encodes CASSKGRRHSGNTIYF.

The chain employs TRBV29-1 and TRBJ2-3; 10 bases map to TRBD2. Germline-derived CDR1 and CDR2 are SQVTM and ANQGSEA. V gave up 6 bases and J gave up 4 bases; unmatched junction bases: 4. This CDR3 contains 13 residues. The CDR3 DNA follows: TGCAGCGTATCTAGCGGGGGAGCAGATACGCAGTATTTT. Amino acid sequence: CSVSSGGADTQYF.

This clonotype was detected only a few times. V gene TRBV12-3 or TRBV12-4 combines with J gene TRBJ2-3; 10 nucleotides line up with TRBD1. Trimming took 6 bases from V and 8 from J; bases not matched to a gene: 11. CDR3 length equals 15 residues. The CDR3 loop is CASSPRDRGYGTQYF. The DNA of the CDR3 is TGTGCCAGCAGCCCCCGGGACAGGGGTTATGGTACGCAGTATTTT.

The CDR3 coding sequence is TGTGCCAGCGTCGGGGACAGAATTGGTGGCGGCTACACCTTC. Its protein product is CASVGDRIGGGYTF. The rearrangement uses TRBV6-1 and TRBJ1-2, with TRBD1 identical over 7 bases. This CDR3 is built from 14 residues. Per the germline V gene, CDR1 is MNHNS and CDR2 is SASEGT. The J segment lost 8 bases and the V segment lost 8 bases, leaving 14 bases of the junction unmatched.

There are many counts of this clonotype. The chain recombines TRBV6-5 with TRBJ2-4, with D perhaps matching TRBD2 (6 bases). Germline values: CDR1 MNHEY, CDR2 SVGAGI. The V gene lost 6 bases and the J gene lost 0 bases, with 9 bases spanning the gap. The CDR3 is made up of 14 amino acids. CDR3 nucleotides: TGTGCCAGCAGCCGCGGGACAGCCAAAAACATTCAGTACTTC. Its protein product is CASSRGTAKNIQYF.

This clonotype has a handful of counts. This chain links TRBV6-2 or TRBV6-3 with TRBJ2-2; D assignment may be TRBD1 or TRBD2 (6 bases each). Germline loops: CDR1 MNHEY, CDR2 SVGEGT. With 5 bases removed from V and 3 bases from J, the gap between germline ends came to 13 bases. The CDR3 has 15 amino acids. CDR3 DNA: TGTGCCAGCAGTCAGTGGGGGGCTGACACCGGGGAGCTGTTTTTT. Protein sequence: CASSQWGADTGELFF.

V gene TRBV28 combines with J gene TRBJ2-3, with 10 bases lining up with TRBD1. Germline lookup yields CDR1 MDHEN and CDR2 SYDVKM. The J segment lost 3 bases and the V segment lost 4 bases, leaving 7 bases of the junction unmatched. There are 16 residues in the CDR3. The CDR3 loop reads CASSSPTGQGTDTQYF. The CDR3 coding sequence is TGTGCCAGCAGTTCCCCTACGGGACAGGGGACAGATACGCAGTATTTT.

CDR3 sequence reads: CASSFKDPQETQYF. The CDR3 DNA follows: TGCGCCAGCAGCTTTAAGGACCCTCAGGAGACCCAGTACTTC. The chain recombines TRBV5-1 with TRBJ2-5; D is unclear. The V and J ends lost 2 bases and 5 bases respectively, with 13 bases between them. The germline V gene encodes CDR1 SGHRS and CDR2 YFSETQ. CDR3 length: 14 residues. Using reference TRBV5-1 and TRBJ2-5 for the parts outside the CDR3, the full variable domain is KAGVTQTPRYLIKTRGQQVTLSCSPISGHRSVSWYQQTPGQGLQFLFEYFSETQRNKGNFPGRFSGRQFSNSRSEMNVSTLELGDSALYLCASSFKDPQETQYFGPGTRLLVL.